This passage covers 14 T cell receptor beta chains from one sample sequenced in a study of response to subunit inactivated influenza vaccine. TCRdb independently ran MiXCR on the RT-PCR reads; one entry per CDR3 protein. The sample includes approximately 530,000 distinct CDR3 sequences, approximately 7.1% of them seen just once. The sample here was PBMCs from blood, taken roughly 24 months after vaccination. Every receptor here comes from a man in his fifties or sixties who received an inactivated influenza vaccine.

The chain has TRBV7-2 and TRBJ2-4, with 8 nucleotides matching TRBD2. This CDR3 has 16 amino acids. Germline loops: CDR1 SGHTA, CDR2 FQGNSA. After removal of 5 bases from V and 0 bases from J, the junction contained 6 bases not matched to a gene. DNA of the CDR3: TGTGCCAGCAGCCCCCGTCTAGCGGGAGCCAAAAACATTCAGTACTTC. Translating it yields CASSPRLAGAKNIQYF.

This clonotype was counted ten times or more. The chain couples TRBV20-1 to TRBJ2-1; tentative D call: TRBD1 (5 bases). The CDR3 contains 16 residues. Trimming removed 0 bases from V and 9 bases from J, with 21 bases in between. Germline CDR1 reads DFQATT; CDR2 reads SNEGSKA (reference sequence). This chain's CDR3 is CSARDLAGNTRPEQFF. Here the CDR3 DNA reads TGCAGTGCTAGAGATTTGGCAGGGAACACCCGCCCTGAGCAGTTCTTC.

This clonotype occurred a few times. CDR3 sequence (DNA): TGCAGCGTTGGGACCTACGAGCAGTACTTC. This gives the protein CSVGTYEQYF. This rearrangement joins TRBV29-1 to TRBJ2-7; no definite D call. Germline CDR1 is SQVTM and CDR2 is ANQGSEA. V was trimmed by 4 bases and J by 2 bases, leaving 3 bases between them. This CDR3 contains 10 residues.

This clonotype showed up just a few times. The J gene is TRBJ2-3, the V gene TRBV18; D is possibly TRBD2 (6 bases). The V gene lost 6 bases and the J gene lost 3 bases, with 13 bases spanning the gap. Germline V gives CDR1 KGHSH, CDR2 LQKENI. The CDR3 covers 14 residues. Written as DNA, the CDR3 is TGTGCCAGCTCCCCGGGACTTTTAACAGATACGCAGTATTTT. Its protein is CASSPGLLTDTQYF. Looking up the rest from reference TRBV18 and TRBJ2-3 gives the full variable domain: NAGVMQNPRHLVRRRGQEARLRCSPMKGHSHVYWYRQLPEEGLKFMVYLQKENIIDESGMPKERFSAEFPKEGPSILRIQQVVRGDSAAYFCASSPGLLTDTQYFGPGTRLTVL.

This chain links TRBV4-2 with TRBJ2-1; no firm D call. Deletions cut 0 bases from V and 13 bases from J, with 13 bases between. Germline values: CDR1 LGHNA, CDR2 YNFKEQ. The CDR3 contains 13 residues. DNA of the CDR3: TGTGCCAGCAGCCAAGAGGCCGGGCGGCGTCAGTTCTTC. This sequence encodes CASSQEAGRRQFF.

This clonotype was detected many times. The chain uses TRBV18 and TRBJ2-1; possible D gene TRBD1, 5 bases. The germline CDR1 and CDR2 sequences are KGHSH and LQKENI. The CDR3 is 17 amino acids. Trimming left V 2 bases short and J 0 bases short, with 14 bases between. The CDR3 DNA sequence: TGTGCCAGCTCACCATTTCAGGGTTCTAGCTCCTACAATGAGCAGTTCTTC. Translated, it gives CASSPFQGSSSYNEQFF. Supplemented by reference TRBV18 and TRBJ2-1, the full variable domain reads NAGVMQNPRHLVRRRGQEARLRCSPMKGHSHVYWYRQLPEEGLKFMVYLQKENIIDESGMPKERFSAEFPKEGPSILRIQQVVRGDSAAYFCASSPFQGSSSYNEQFFGPGTRLTVL.

The CDR3 spells CAWSLGHDYEQYF. The DNA of the CDR3 is TGTGCCTGGAGCCTGGGACACGACTACGAGCAGTACTTC. The gene calls are TRBV30 and TRBJ2-7, with D maybe TRBD1 (6 bases). The germline V gene has CDR1 GTSNPN and CDR2 SVGIG (reference sequence). Deletions cut 3 bases from V and 3 bases from J, with 12 bases between. CDR3 length: 13 residues.

J is TRBJ1-1 and V is TRBV20-1; the D gene is possibly TRBD1 (5 bases). Germline values: CDR1 DFQATT, CDR2 SNEGSKA (reference sequence). The V and J ends lost 5 bases and 6 bases respectively, with 10 bases between them. The CDR3 extends over 11 amino acids. The CDR3 nucleotides are TGCAGTGCTTCGCAGGGCCCTGAAGCTTTCTTT. It encodes CSASQGPEAFF.

The rearrangement joins TRBV5-1 to TRBJ2-3; 10 bases map to TRBD2. J lost 0 bases, V lost 5 bases, and 9 bases had no gene match. Germline CDR1 is SGHRS and CDR2 is YFSETQ. The CDR3 is made up of 17 amino acids. CDR3 in amino acids: CASSFYRTSGSTDTQYF. CDR3 DNA: TGCGCCAGCAGTTTCTACCGGACTAGCGGCAGCACAGATACGCAGTATTTT.

This clonotype has ten or more counts. The chain links TRBV6-5 to TRBJ2-5; TRBD2 is a possible D gene (6 bases). The CDR3 has 16 residues. CDR1 and CDR2 (germline): MNHEY, SVGAGI. V lost 0 bases, J lost 5 bases, and 16 bases lay in between. This CDR3 is CASSYSGRGRGETQYF. The CDR3 DNA is TGTGCCAGCAGTTACTCGGGGCGGGGTCGAGGGGAGACCCAGTACTTC.

The sample holds a few counts of this clonotype. The V and J genes are TRBV27 and TRBJ2-2; 10 bases fit TRBD1. V lost 4 bases, J lost 3 bases, and 11 bases stayed unmatched. CDR1 is MNHEY, CDR2 SMNVEV, per germline (reference sequence). The CDR3 contains 18 residues. The CDR3 nucleotides are TGTGCCAGCAGTTGGAAGGGACAGGGGTTTAGGGACACCGGGGAGCTGTTTTTT. This encodes CASSWKGQGFRDTGELFF.

This sequence joins TRBV6-5 and TRBJ1-2; tentative D call: TRBD1 (5 bases). Germline assignment: CDR1 MNHEY and CDR2 SVGAGI. V shed 0 bases and J shed 4 bases, with 15 bases lying between them. The CDR3 is made up of 16 amino acids. As DNA, the CDR3 is TGTGCCAGCAGTTACTCCCCGGACCCGGGGGTCTATGGCTACACCTTC. This codes for CASSYSPDPGVYGYTF.

The chain employs TRBV5-6 and TRBJ1-6; D ambiguous. This CDR3 spans 16 amino acids. With 2 bases removed from V and 7 bases from J, the gap between germline ends came to 16 bases. The germline CDR1 and CDR2 sequences are SGHDT and YYEEEE. CDR3 sequence: CASSFQPGYQNSPLHF. CDR3 DNA sequence: TGTGCCAGCAGCTTCCAGCCTGGGTACCAGAATTCACCCCTCCACTTT.

In this sample, this clonotype turned up a few times. The chain has TRBV7-9 and TRBJ2-1; no clear D. Germline CDR1 SEHNR, CDR2 FQNEAQ (reference sequence). This CDR3 spans 13 amino acids. V lost 3 bases, J lost 5 bases, and 8 bases lay in between. The CDR3 DNA sequence: TGTGCCAGCAGCTTCAGGAGTCACAATGAGCAGTTCTTC. The encoded protein is CASSFRSHNEQFF.